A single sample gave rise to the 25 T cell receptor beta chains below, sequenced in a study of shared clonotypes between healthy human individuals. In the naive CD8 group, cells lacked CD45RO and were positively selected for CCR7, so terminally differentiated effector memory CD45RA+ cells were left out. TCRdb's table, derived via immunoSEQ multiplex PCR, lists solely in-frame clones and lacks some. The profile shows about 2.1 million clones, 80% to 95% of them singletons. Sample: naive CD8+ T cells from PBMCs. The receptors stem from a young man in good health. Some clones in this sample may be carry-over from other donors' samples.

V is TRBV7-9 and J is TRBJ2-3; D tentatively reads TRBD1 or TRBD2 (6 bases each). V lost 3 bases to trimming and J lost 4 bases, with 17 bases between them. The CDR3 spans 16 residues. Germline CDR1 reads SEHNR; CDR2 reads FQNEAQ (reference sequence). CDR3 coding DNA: TGTGCCAGCAGCTTTTTACGTGGGGGGCTCGCAGATACGCAGTATTTT. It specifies CASSFLRGGLADTQYF.

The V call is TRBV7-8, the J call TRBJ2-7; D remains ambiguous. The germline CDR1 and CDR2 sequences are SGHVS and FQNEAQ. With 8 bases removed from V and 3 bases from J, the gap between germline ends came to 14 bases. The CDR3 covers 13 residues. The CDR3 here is CASGVLDGYEQYF. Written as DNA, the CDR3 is TGTGCCAGCGGCGTGCTAGATGGCTACGAGCAGTACTTC.

CDR3 loop: CASSSRDRAEAFF. The CDR3 nucleotides read TGTGCCAGCAGCTCGAGGGACAGGGCTGAAGCTTTCTTT. The gene calls are TRBV7-9 and TRBJ1-1, with 9 bases identical to TRBD1. This CDR3 comprises 13 residues. With 4 bases clipped from V and 6 bases from J, the junction kept 3 bases outside the gene matches. Per germline, CDR1 SEHNR and CDR2 FQNEAQ (reference sequence).

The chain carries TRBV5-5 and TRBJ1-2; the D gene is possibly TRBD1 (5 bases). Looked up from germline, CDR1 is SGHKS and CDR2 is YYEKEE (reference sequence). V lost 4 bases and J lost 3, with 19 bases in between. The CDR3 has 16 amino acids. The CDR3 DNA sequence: TGTGCCAGCAGCCCCTCACCCGGGACCTACCACTATGGCTACACCTTC. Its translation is CASSPSPGTYHYGYTF.

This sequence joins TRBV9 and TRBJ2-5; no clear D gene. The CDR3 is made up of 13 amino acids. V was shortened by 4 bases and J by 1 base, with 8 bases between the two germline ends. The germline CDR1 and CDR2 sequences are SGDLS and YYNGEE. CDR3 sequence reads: CASSPLLQETQYF. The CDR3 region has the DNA TGTGCCAGCAGCCCTCTACTCCAAGAGACCCAGTACTTC.

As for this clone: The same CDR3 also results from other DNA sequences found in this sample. CDR3 amino acids: CASSVGVGEQYF. The CDR3 DNA sequence: TGTGCCAGCAGCGTAGGAGTTGGCGAGCAGTACTTC. This chain joins TRBV9 and TRBJ2-7; D ambiguous. The CDR3 has 12 amino acids. The germline V and J ends were trimmed by 0 bases and 6 bases, with 7 bases remaining between them. CDR1 SGDLS and CDR2 YYNGEE come from the germline V gene. The whole variable domain, filled in from reference TRBV9 and TRBJ2-7, reads DSGVTQTPKHLITATGQRVTLRCSPRSGDLSVYWYQQSLDQGLQFLIQYYNGEERAKGNILERFSAQQFPDLHSELNLSSLELGDSALYFCASSVGVGEQYFGPGTRLTVT.

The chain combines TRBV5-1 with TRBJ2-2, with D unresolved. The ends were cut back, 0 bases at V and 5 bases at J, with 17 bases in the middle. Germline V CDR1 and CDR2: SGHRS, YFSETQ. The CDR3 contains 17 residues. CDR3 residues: CASSLEVLQIGTGELFF. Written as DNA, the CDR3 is TGCGCCAGCAGCTTGGAGGTATTGCAAATTGGGACCGGGGAGCTGTTTTTT.

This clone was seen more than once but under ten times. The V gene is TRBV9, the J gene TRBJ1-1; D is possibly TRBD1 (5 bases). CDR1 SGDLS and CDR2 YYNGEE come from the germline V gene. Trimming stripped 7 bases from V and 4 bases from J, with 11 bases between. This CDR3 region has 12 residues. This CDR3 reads CASGTGATEAFF. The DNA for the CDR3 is TGTGCCAGCGGGACTGGAGCCACTGAAGCTTTCTTT.

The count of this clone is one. The CDR3, as DNA: TGCGCCAGCAGCTTGGCGACGGGAAGGGGCTCCTACGAGCAGTACTTC. Its protein is CASSLATGRGSYEQYF. The J gene is TRBJ2-7, the V gene TRBV5-1, with D perhaps being TRBD1 or TRBD2 (5 bases each). The germline V gene has CDR1 SGHRS and CDR2 YFSETQ. V was shortened by 0 bases and J by 0 bases, with 13 bases between the two germline ends. The CDR3 consists of 16 residues.

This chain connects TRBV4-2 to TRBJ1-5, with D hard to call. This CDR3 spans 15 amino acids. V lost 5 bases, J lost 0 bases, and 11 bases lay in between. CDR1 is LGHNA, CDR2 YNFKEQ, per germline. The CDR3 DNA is TGTGCCAGCAGCGAAGCACTTTATAGCAATCAGCCCCAGCATTTT. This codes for CASSEALYSNQPQHF.

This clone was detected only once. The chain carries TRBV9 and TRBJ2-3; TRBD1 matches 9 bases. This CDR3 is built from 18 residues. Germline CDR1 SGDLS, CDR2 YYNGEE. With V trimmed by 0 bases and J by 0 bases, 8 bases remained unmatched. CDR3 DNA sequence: TGTGCCAGCAGCGTAGGGACAGGGGTACCCACTAGCACAGATACGCAGTATTTT. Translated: CASSVGTGVPTSTDTQYF.

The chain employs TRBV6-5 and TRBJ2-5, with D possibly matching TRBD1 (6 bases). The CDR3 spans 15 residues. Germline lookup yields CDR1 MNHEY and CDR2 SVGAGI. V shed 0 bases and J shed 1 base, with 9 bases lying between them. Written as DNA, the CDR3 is TGTGCCAGCAGTTACTCGACAGGTATCCAAGAGACCCAGTACTTC. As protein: CASSYSTGIQETQYF.

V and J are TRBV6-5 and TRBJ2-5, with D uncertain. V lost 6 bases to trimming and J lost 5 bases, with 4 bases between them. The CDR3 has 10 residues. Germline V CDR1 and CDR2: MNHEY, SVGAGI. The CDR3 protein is CASRGETQYF. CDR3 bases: TGTGCCAGCAGAGGGGAGACCCAGTACTTC.

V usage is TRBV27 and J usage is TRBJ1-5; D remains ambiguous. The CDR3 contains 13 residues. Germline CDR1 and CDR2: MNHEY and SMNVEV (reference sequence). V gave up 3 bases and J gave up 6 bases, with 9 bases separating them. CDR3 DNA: TGTGCCAGCAGTTTTACGGCGGGTCAGCCCCAGCATTTT. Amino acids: CASSFTAGQPQHF.

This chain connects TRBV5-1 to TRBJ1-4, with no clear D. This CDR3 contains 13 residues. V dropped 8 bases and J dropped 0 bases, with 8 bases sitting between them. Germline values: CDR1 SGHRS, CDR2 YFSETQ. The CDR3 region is CASSTTTNEKLFF. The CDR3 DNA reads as TGCGCCAGTTCAACCACAACTAATGAAAAACTGTTTTTT.

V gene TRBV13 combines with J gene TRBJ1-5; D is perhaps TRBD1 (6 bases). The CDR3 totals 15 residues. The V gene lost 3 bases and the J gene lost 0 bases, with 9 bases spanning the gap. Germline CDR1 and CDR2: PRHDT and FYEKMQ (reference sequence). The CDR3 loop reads CASSFRGHSNQPQHF. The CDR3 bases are TGTGCCAGCAGCTTCCGGGGACATAGCAATCAGCCCCAGCATTTT.

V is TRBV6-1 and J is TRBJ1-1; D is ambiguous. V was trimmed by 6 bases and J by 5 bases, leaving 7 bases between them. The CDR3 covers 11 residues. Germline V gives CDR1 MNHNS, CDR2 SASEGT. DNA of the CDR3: TGTGCCAGCAGCCCCATGACTGAAGCTTTCTTT. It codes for CASSPMTEAFF.

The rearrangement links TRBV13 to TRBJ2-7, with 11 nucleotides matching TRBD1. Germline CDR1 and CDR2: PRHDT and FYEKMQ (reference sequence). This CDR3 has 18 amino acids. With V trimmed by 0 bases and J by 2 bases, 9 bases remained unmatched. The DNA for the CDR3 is TGTGCCAGCAGCTTAGGCCCGGGACAGGGGGTTAAAGCCTACGAGCAGTACTTC. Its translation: CASSLGPGQGVKAYEQYF.

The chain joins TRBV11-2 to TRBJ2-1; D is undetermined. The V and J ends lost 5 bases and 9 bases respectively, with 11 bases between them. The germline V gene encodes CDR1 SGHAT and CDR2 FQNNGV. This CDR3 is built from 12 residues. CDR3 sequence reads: CASSPRKPEQFF. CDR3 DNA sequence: TGTGCCAGCAGCCCTAGGAAACCTGAGCAGTTCTTC. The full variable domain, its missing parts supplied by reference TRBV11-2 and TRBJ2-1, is EAGVAQSPRYKIIEKRQSVAFWCNPISGHATLYWYQQILGQGPKLLIQFQNNGVVDDSQLPKDRFSAERLKGVDSTLKIQPAKLEDSAVYLCASSPRKPEQFFGPGTRLTVL.

The CDR3 nucleotides are TGTGCCAGCAGCCCAGGGTCGGACAGGGCGCTCTATGGCTACACCTTC. It specifies CASSPGSDRALYGYTF. V is TRBV7-6 and J is TRBJ1-2; TRBD1 matches 8 bases. There are 16 residues in the CDR3. Unmatched junction bases numbered 12, after V lost 5 bases and J lost 4 bases. Per the germline V gene, CDR1 is SGHVS and CDR2 is FNYEAQ.

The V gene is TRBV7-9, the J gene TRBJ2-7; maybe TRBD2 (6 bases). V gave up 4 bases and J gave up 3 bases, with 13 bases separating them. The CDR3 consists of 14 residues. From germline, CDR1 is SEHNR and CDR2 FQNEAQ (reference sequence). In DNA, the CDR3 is TGTGCCAGCAGCTCCCCCCGGAGGGGCTACGAGCAGTACTTC. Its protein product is CASSSPRRGYEQYF.

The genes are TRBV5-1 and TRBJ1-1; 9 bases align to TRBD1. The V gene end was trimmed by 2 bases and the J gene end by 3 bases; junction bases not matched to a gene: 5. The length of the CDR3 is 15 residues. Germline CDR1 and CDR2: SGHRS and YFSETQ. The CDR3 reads CASSLDRGIYTEAFF. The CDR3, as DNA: TGCGCCAGCAGCTTAGACAGGGGGATATACACTGAAGCTTTCTTT. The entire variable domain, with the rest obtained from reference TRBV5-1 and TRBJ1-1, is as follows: KAGVTQTPRYLIKTRGQQVTLSCSPISGHRSVSWYQQTPGQGLQFLFEYFSETQRNKGNFPGRFSGRQFSNSRSEMNVSTLELGDSALYLCASSLDRGIYTEAFFGQGTRLTVV.

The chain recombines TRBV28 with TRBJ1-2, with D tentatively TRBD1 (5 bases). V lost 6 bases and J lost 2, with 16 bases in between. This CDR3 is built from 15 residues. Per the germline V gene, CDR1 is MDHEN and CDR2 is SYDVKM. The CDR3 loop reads CASSRGAALNYGYTF. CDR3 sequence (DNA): TGTGCCAGCAGCCGAGGGGCAGCATTGAACTATGGCTACACCTTC.

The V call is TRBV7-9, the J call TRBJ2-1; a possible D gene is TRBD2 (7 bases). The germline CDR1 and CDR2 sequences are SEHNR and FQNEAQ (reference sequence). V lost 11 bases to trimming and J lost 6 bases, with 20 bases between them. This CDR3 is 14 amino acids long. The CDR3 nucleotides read TGTGCCCTACAACCCGGGGGGCGGATCAATGAGCAGTTCTTC. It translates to CALQPGGRINEQFF. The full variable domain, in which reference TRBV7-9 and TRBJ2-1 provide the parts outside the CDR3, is DTGVSQNPRHKITKRGQNVTFRCDPISEHNRLYWYRQTLGQGPEFLTYFQNEAQLEKSRLLSDRFSAERPKGSFSTLEIQRTEQGDSAMYLCALQPGGRINEQFFGPGTRLTVL.

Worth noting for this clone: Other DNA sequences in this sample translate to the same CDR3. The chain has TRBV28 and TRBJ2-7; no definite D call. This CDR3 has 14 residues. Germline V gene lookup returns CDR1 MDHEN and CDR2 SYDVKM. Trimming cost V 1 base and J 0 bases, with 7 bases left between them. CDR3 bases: TGTGCCAGCAGTTTATCAGGTTCCTCCTACGAGCAGTACTTC. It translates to CASSLSGSSYEQYF.